This T cell receptor beta chain originates from a study of blood T cell repertoires in COVID-19. Across the whole study: Collection of acute and convalescent COVID-19 samples took place in the United States, Italy and Spain.

TCRdb keeps only in-frame clones here, not all; method: immunoSEQ multiplex PCR. The sample includes a few hundred thousand clones, approximately 88% of them seen just once. Those who participated ranged in age from roughly 18 to 89 years and resided in 24 US areas. Participant-given clinical history determined each cohort assignment. Participants classified as exposed had met a COVID-19 case within 2 weeks before study entry. After removal of 4 bases from V and 0 bases from J, the junction contained 14 bases not matched to a gene. Germline assignment: CDR1 SQVTM and CDR2 ANQGSEA. This CDR3 region has 18 residues.

Sequenced: PBMCs or T cells enriched from blood (not recorded which). The gene calls are TRBV29-1 and TRBJ2-7; 11 positions match TRBD2. This TCR was recovered from a woman in her thirties or forties who had been exposed to COVID-19. As DNA, the CDR3 is TGCAGCGTTGGGCGACTAGCGGGACTACTGCATTACTCCTACGAGCAGTACGTC. Its protein product is CSVGRLAGLLHYSYEQYV.